This TCR beta chain was documented in a study of shared clonotypes between healthy human individuals. Study as a whole: The study used three CD4 naive, three CD4 memory, two CD8 naive and one CD8 memory plate per donor.

Sorted-subset replicate PCRs used around 200 ng of genomic DNA. This amount corresponded to 30,000 to 35,000 T cell genomes. Clones were sequenced by immunoSEQ multiplex PCR, and TCRdb holds only the in-frame ones, with some missing. Of almost 750,000 clones listed, roughly 72% were seen once; the top ten hold more than 1.5%. This clone was recorded a few times. Trimming removed 0 bases from V and 4 bases from J, with 7 bases in between. Germline V lookup: CDR1 SEHNR, CDR2 FQNEAQ (reference sequence). The CDR3 has 14 amino acids. The sequenced sample consisted of memory CD4+ T cells sorted from blood. Regarding subset: CD45RA-negative fraction. J is TRBJ2-1 and V is TRBV7-9; D ambiguous. This receptor was identified in a woman in her 30s in good health. The CDR3 spells CASSLAHLYNEQFF. CDR3 in DNA: TGTGCCAGCAGCTTAGCGCACTTGTACAATGAGCAGTTCTTC.